What follows is one T cell receptor beta chain and its context. This sample stems from a study of blood T cell repertoires in COVID-19. Overall study context: The samples span acute and convalescent COVID-19 from the United States, Italy and Spain.

Original handling: Reference gene primer amplification gave nucleated cell count estimates. Produced via immunoSEQ multiplex PCR; TCRdb's table is partial and in-frame only. V and J calls plus clone size are reproduced from that table; the DNA served to infer D and trimming. Of about 64,000 clones in the sample, 88% are singletons; the top ten hold 43%. The specimen was peripheral blood. The sequence derives from a woman aged 55 to 70 with COVID-19, enrolled during active disease.

The CDR3 loop reads CASRDEGGSTEAFF. CDR3 sequence (DNA): TGTGCCAGCAGGGATGAGGGGGGGAGCACTGAAGCTTTCTTT. The V gene is TRBV5-6, the J gene TRBJ1-1; D may be TRBD1 (6 bases). This CDR3 is 14 amino acids long. V shed 5 bases and J shed 4 bases, with 15 bases lying between them. Germline V gene sequence: CDR1 SGHDT, CDR2 YYEEEE.